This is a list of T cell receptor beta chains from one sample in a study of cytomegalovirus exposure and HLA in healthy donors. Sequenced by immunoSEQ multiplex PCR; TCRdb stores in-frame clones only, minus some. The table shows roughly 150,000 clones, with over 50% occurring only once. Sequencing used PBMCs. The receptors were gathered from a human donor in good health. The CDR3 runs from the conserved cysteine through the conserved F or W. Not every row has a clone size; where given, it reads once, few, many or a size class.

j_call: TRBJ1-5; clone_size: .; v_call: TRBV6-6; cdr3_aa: CASRSGGDSNQPQHF
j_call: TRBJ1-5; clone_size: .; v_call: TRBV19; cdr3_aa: CASSIDSPAGNQPQHF
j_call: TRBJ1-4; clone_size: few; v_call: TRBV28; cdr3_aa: CASSLTGTGAEKLFF
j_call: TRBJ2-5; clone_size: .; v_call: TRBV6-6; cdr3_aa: CASSTPMTGSGTQYF
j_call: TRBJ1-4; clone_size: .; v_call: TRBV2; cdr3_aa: CASRAGQDFEKLFF
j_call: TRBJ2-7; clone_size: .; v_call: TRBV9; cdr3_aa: CASSVDGGRSYEQYF
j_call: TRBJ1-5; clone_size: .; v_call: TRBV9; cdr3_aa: CASSVDRNQPQHF
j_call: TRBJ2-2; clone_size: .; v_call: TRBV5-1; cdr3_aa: CASSSTGGSRTGELFF
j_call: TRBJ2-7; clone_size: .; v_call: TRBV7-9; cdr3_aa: CASSLVQDTSEQYF
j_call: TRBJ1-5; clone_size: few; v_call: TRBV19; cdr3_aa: CASQWTDNSNQPQHF
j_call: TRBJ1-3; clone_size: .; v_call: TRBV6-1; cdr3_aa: CATLNQGIGNTIYF
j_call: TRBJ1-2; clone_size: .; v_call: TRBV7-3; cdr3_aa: CASSLKGDGGYTF
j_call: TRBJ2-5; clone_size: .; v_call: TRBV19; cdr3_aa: CASSITGGETQYF
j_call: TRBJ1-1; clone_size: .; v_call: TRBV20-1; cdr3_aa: CSASRTVEAFF
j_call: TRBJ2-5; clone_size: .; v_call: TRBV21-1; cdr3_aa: CASSRRQGHQETQYF
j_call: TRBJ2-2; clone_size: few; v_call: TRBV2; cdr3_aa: CASTETSGSGTGELFF
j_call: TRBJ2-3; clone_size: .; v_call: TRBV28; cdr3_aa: CRAAPSGRWDTQYF
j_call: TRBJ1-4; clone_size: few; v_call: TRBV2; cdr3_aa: CASSGGTGNEKLFF
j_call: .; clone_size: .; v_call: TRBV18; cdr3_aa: CASSPPPSGRAYEQYF
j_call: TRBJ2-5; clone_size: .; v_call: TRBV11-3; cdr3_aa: CASSRGSSGETQYF
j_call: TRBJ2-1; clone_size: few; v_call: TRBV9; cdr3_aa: CASSAGDFPLDEQFF
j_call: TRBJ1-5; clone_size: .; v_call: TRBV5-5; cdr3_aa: CASSLAGNWNQPQHF
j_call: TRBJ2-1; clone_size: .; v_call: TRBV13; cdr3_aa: CASSLGLAEINEQFF
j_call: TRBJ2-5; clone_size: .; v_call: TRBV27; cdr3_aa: CASSFVAGETQYF
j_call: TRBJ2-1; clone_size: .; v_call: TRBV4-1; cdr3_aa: CASSQAYRGLGGDEQFF
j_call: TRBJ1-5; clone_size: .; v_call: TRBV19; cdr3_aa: CASNRGNQPQHF
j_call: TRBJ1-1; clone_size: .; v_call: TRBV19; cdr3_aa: CASSIEARNTEAFF
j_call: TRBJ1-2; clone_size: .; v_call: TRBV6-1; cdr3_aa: CASSEVLDYGYTF
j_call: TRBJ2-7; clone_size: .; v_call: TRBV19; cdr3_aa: CASRPQGSSYEQYF
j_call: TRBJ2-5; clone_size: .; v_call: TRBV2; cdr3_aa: CASSANQETQYF
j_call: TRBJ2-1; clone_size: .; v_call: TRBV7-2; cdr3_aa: CASSPRSGTGSYNEQFF
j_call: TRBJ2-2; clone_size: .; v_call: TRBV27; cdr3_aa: CASSLLADTGELFF
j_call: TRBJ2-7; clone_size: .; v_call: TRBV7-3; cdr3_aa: CASSQTGGGEQYF
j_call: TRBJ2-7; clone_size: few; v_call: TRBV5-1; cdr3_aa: CASSLVGVRDNEQYF
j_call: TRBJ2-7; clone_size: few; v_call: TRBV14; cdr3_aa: CASSARLAGDEQYF
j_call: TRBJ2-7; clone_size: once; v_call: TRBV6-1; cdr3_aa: CASSEEPYEQYF
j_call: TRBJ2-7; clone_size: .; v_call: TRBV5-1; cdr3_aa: CASSPSSYEQYF
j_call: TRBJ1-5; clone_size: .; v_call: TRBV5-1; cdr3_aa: CASSHNRDHQPQHF
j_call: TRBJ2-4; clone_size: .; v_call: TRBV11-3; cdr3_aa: CASSWTSGGNIQYF
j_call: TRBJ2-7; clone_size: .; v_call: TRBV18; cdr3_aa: CASSHALLVRDSLSAYEQYF
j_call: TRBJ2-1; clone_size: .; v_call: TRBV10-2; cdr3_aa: CASRDRGGSYNEQFF
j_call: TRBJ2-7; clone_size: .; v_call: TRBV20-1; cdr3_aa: CSAPRGWEQYF
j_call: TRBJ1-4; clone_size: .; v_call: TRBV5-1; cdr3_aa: CASSLDSGEEKLFF
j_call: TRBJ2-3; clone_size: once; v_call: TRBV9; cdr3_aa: CASSPQGSRTDTQYF
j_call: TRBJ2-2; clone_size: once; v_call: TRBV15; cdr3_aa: CATSRELPGLVTGELFF
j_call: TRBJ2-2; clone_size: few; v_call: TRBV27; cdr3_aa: CASRRGTGELFF
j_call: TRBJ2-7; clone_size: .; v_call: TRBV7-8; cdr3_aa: CASSLAGRGAYEQYF
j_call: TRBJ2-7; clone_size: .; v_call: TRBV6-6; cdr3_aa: CASSRGLAEYIYEQYF
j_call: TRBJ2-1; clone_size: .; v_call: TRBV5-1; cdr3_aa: CASNLLAGGPDEQFF
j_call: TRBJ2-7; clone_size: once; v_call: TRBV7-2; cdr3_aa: CASSLASGRDYEQYF
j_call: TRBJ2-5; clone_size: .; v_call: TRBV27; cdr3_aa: CASSAVDSQETQYF
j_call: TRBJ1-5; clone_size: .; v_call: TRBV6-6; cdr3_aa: CASNRGQLNQPQHF
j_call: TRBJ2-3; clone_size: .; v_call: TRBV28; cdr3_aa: CASSTPGQGTDTQYF
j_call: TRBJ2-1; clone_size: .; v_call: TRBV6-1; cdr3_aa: CASSAGTGINEQFF
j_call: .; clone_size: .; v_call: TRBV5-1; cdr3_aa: CASSGGTFPYEQYF
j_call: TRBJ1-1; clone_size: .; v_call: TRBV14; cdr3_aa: CASRGQGALGPEAFF
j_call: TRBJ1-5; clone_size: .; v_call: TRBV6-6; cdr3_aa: CASSSTEQQGVRPQHF
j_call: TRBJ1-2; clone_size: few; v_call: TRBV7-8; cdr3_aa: CASSFGAVYGYTF
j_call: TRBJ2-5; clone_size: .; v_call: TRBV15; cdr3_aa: CATSRHRTESKPQETQYF
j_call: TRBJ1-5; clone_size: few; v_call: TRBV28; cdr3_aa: CASSPGQGGSQPQHF